The entry below describes one TCR beta chain. Its specificity is not known. This entry is derived from a study of OX40 agonist ivuxolimab in advanced cancers. General study results and limits: At doses 0.1 to 3.0 mg/kg, CD4+ and CD8+ clones expanded.

With 6 bases clipped from V and 2 bases from J, the junction kept 13 bases outside the gene matches. There are 19 residues in the CDR3. The germline CDR1 and CDR2 sequences are SEHNR and FQNEAQ (reference sequence). Produced via immunoSEQ multiplex PCR; TCRdb's table is partial and in-frame only. There are tens of thousands of clones in the sample; 93% occur only once, and roughly 6.5% lies in the top ten. Sample: CD4+ or CD8+ T cells sorted from blood, taken in a trial of the OX40 agonist ivuxolimab. The clonotype comes from an adult with an advanced solid tumor such as melanoma, head and neck, liver or kidney cancer. This chain connects TRBV7-9 to TRBJ2-3; the match to TRBD2 covers 14 bases. The CDR3 nucleotides are TGTGCCAGCAGGGCTGCCACCGGGACTAGCGGGAGCCCCACAGATACGCAGTATTTT. Its protein is CASRAATGTSGSPTDTQYF.